This is a list of T cell receptor beta chains from one sample in a study of PD-L1 blockade in urothelial cancer. Sequenced by immunoSEQ multiplex PCR; TCRdb stores in-frame clones only, minus some. The table lists 70,000 to 90,000 clones, over 65% of them singletons, with 14% in the top ten. The sample was PBMCs, taken around atezolizumab (anti-PD-L1) treatment. The receptors were sampled from a man between 60 and 70 years old with urothelial cancer. The CDR3 runs from the conserved cysteine through the conserved F or W. Each record gives: CDR3 protein, CDR3 DNA, clone size, D gene, J gene, V gene. A D gene is named only where the DNA matches it firmly. Where a row states a size, it is once, few, many or the class of an expanded clone; other rows omit it.

CDR3 protein: CASSRKQGLNTEAFF
CDR3 DNA: TGTGCCAGCAGCCGCAAACAGGGGCTCAACACTGAAGCTTTCTTT
clone size: .
D gene: TRBD1
J gene: TRBJ1-1
V gene: TRBV6-5

CDR3 protein: CASSIPGLADYEQYF
CDR3 DNA: TGTGCCAGCAGCATACCAGGCCTAGCGGACTACGAGCAGTACTTC
clone size: .
D gene: TRBD2
J gene: TRBJ2-7
V gene: TRBV7-8

CDR3 protein: CASSPSPSRTNQETQYF
CDR3 DNA: TGCGCCAGCAGCCCCAGCCCTAGCCGCACCAACCAAGAGACCCAGTACTTC
clone size: .
D gene: .
J gene: TRBJ2-5
V gene: TRBV4-1

CDR3 protein: CASSHAGTKGKTQYF
CDR3 DNA: TGTGCCAGCAGCCATGCCGGGACAAAAGGCAAGACCCAGTACTTC
clone size: many
D gene: .
J gene: TRBJ2-5
V gene: TRBV7-2

CDR3 protein: CASGGPYGYTF
CDR3 DNA: TGTGCCAGCGGAGGCCCCTATGGCTACACCTTC
clone size: .
D gene: .
J gene: TRBJ1-2
V gene: TRBV19

CDR3 protein: CASRQYSNQPQHF
CDR3 DNA: TGTGCCAGTCGACAGTATAGCAATCAGCCCCAGCATTTT
clone size: .
D gene: .
J gene: TRBJ1-5
V gene: TRBV28

CDR3 protein: CASSPTSGGGDEQFF
CDR3 DNA: TGCGCCAGCAGCCCGACTAGCGGGGGTGGCGATGAGCAGTTCTTC
clone size: once
D gene: TRBD2
J gene: TRBJ2-1
V gene: TRBV5-1

CDR3 protein: CAWSRTVSREKLFF
CDR3 DNA: TGTGCCTGGAGTAGGACAGTGAGTCGGGAAAAACTGTTTTTT
clone size: .
D gene: .
J gene: TRBJ1-4
V gene: TRBV30

CDR3 protein: CASSRERTEETQYF
CDR3 DNA: TGTGCCAGCAGCAGAGAGAGAACAGAAGAGACCCAGTACTTC
clone size: .
D gene: .
J gene: TRBJ2-5
V gene: TRBV11-1

CDR3 protein: CASSLSGGEQFF
CDR3 DNA: TGTGCCAGCAGTTTATCGGGGGGGGAGCAGTTCTTC
clone size: .
D gene: TRBD2
J gene: TRBJ2-1
V gene: TRBV2

CDR3 protein: CASSPRVRSYEQYF
CDR3 DNA: TGTGCCAGCAGCCCCAGGGTTAGGTCCTACGAGCAGTACTTC
clone size: once
D gene: .
J gene: TRBJ2-7
V gene: TRBV11-3

CDR3 protein: CASIQPPGQGSTEAFF
CDR3 DNA: TGTGCCAGCATCCAACCTCCGGGACAGGGTTCAACTGAAGCTTTCTTT
clone size: .
D gene: TRBD1
J gene: TRBJ1-1
V gene: TRBV28

CDR3 protein: CASSLYEYEQYF
CDR3 DNA: TGTGCCAGCAGTTTATATGAGTACGAGCAGTACTTC
clone size: once
D gene: .
J gene: TRBJ2-7
V gene: TRBV28

CDR3 protein: CASSIVQGTNYGYTF
CDR3 DNA: TGTGCCAGTAGTATCGTCCAGGGCACTAACTATGGCTACACCTTC
clone size: few
D gene: .
J gene: TRBJ1-2
V gene: TRBV19

CDR3 protein: CASSFRTSRREQFF
CDR3 DNA: TGTGCCAGCAGTTTCCGGACTAGCCGACGTGAGCAGTTCTTC
clone size: few
D gene: TRBD2
J gene: TRBJ2-1
V gene: TRBV27

CDR3 protein: CASSSQGWSNQPQHF
CDR3 DNA: TGTGCCAGCAGCTCCCAGGGGTGGAGCAATCAGCCCCAGCATTTT
clone size: .
D gene: .
J gene: TRBJ1-5
V gene: TRBV5-6

CDR3 protein: CAISPFTSGDSTDTQYF
CDR3 DNA: TGTGCCATCAGTCCCTTTACTAGCGGAGATAGCACAGATACGCAGTATTTT
clone size: .
D gene: TRBD2
J gene: TRBJ2-3
V gene: TRBV10-3

CDR3 protein: CAAQTSGSYKQYF
CDR3 DNA: TGTGCCGCCCAGACTAGCGGGAGCTATAAGCAGTACTTC
clone size: .
D gene: TRBD2
J gene: TRBJ2-7
V gene: TRBV25-1

CDR3 protein: CASSWGDGRNTIYF
CDR3 DNA: TGTGCCAGCAGCTGGGGGGACGGGCGGAACACCATATATTTT
clone size: .
D gene: .
J gene: TRBJ1-3
V gene: TRBV5-8

CDR3 protein: CASSLLGPRNPQYF
CDR3 DNA: TGTGCCAGCAGCTTATTGGGCCCTCGGAATCCGCAGTATTTT
clone size: .
D gene: .
J gene: TRBJ2-3
V gene: TRBV7-2

CDR3 protein: CASSYLRGSYNSPLHF
CDR3 DNA: TGTGCCAGCAGTTACCTGCGAGGCTCCTATAATTCACCCCTCCACTTT
clone size: .
D gene: .
J gene: TRBJ1-6
V gene: TRBV6-5

CDR3 protein: CASSQDGLRYNEQFF
CDR3 DNA: TGCGCCAGCAGCCAAGATGGGCTCCGATACAATGAGCAGTTCTTC
clone size: .
D gene: .
J gene: TRBJ2-1
V gene: TRBV4-3

CDR3 protein: CASSEGLQGALYGYTF
CDR3 DNA: TGTGCCAGCAGCGAGGGATTACAGGGGGCTCTCTATGGCTACACCTTC
clone size: .
D gene: TRBD1
J gene: TRBJ1-2
V gene: TRBV9

CDR3 protein: CASSLEGNTIYF
CDR3 DNA: TGTGCCAGCAGCTTGGAGGGAAACACCATATATTTT
clone size: .
D gene: .
J gene: TRBJ1-3
V gene: TRBV7-8

CDR3 protein: CASSILPSGGTVTQYF
CDR3 DNA: TGTGCCAGTAGTATTCTCCCTAGCGGGGGGACGGTTACGCAGTATTTT
clone size: .
D gene: TRBD2
J gene: TRBJ2-3
V gene: TRBV19

CDR3 protein: CASSQEATGSAFF
CDR3 DNA: TGTGCCAGCAGCCAAGAAGCGACAGGGTCGGCTTTCTTT
clone size: .
D gene: TRBD1
J gene: TRBJ1-1
V gene: TRBV4-2

CDR3 protein: CASSEALRLLRGQPQHF
CDR3 DNA: TGTGCCAGCAGTGAAGCGCTTCGACTCCTCCGGGGTCAGCCCCAGCATTTT
clone size: once
D gene: .
J gene: TRBJ1-5
V gene: TRBV6-1

CDR3 protein: CASNLQVQETQYF
CDR3 DNA: TGTGCCAGCAACCTACAGGTTCAAGAGACCCAGTACTTC
clone size: once
D gene: .
J gene: TRBJ2-5
V gene: TRBV2

CDR3 protein: CASSPDSSSGNTIYF
CDR3 DNA: TGCGCCAGCAGCCCAGACAGCAGCTCTGGAAACACCATATATTTT
clone size: .
D gene: .
J gene: TRBJ1-3
V gene: TRBV5-1

CDR3 protein: CAWRQGTSSPLHF
CDR3 DNA: TGTGCCTGGAGACAGGGGACGTCTTCACCCCTCCACTTT
clone size: .
D gene: TRBD1
J gene: TRBJ1-6
V gene: TRBV30

CDR3 protein: CASSESGLYKQYF
CDR3 DNA: TGCGCCAGCAGTGAGTCGGGACTATACAAGCAGTACTTC
clone size: once
D gene: TRBD2
J gene: TRBJ2-7
V gene: TRBV10-1

CDR3 protein: CASSLSSGTYEQYF
CDR3 DNA: TGTGCCAGCAGCTTGTCTAGCGGGACCTACGAGCAGTACTTC
clone size: .
D gene: TRBD2
J gene: TRBJ2-7
V gene: TRBV5-4

CDR3 protein: CASTDYSEDTQYF
CDR3 DNA: TGTGCCAGCACCGATTACTCCGAAGATACGCAGTATTTT
clone size: .
D gene: .
J gene: TRBJ2-3
V gene: TRBV6-1

CDR3 protein: CASSFISGRATEQYF
CDR3 DNA: TGTGCCAGCAGTTTTATTAGCGGGAGGGCCACCGAGCAGTACTTC
clone size: .
D gene: TRBD2
J gene: TRBJ2-7
V gene: TRBV27

CDR3 protein: CAWSARYGYTF
CDR3 DNA: TGTGCCTGGAGTGCCCGTTATGGCTACACCTTC
clone size: .
D gene: .
J gene: TRBJ1-2
V gene: TRBV30

CDR3 protein: CASSLSRGIGEKLFF
CDR3 DNA: TGTGCCAGCAGTTTATCCAGGGGGATTGGGGAAAAACTGTTTTTT
clone size: .
D gene: TRBD1
J gene: TRBJ1-4
V gene: TRBV28

CDR3 protein: CASSPMGPRAQETQYF
CDR3 DNA: TGTGCCAGCAGCCCCATGGGGCCCCGGGCCCAAGAGACCCAGTACTTC
clone size: .
D gene: .
J gene: TRBJ2-5
V gene: TRBV11-1

CDR3 protein: CASSALGYTF
CDR3 DNA: TGTGCCAGCAGTGCTTTAGGCTACACCTTC
clone size: .
D gene: .
J gene: TRBJ1-2
V gene: TRBV2

CDR3 protein: CASGGQGVHSPLHF
CDR3 DNA: TGTGCCAGCGGTGGACAGGGCGTGCATTCACCCCTCCACTTT
clone size: .
D gene: TRBD1
J gene: TRBJ1-6
V gene: TRBV2

CDR3 protein: CASSSRVAEETQYF
CDR3 DNA: TGTGCCAGCAGCTCTCGGGTAGCGGAAGAGACCCAGTACTTC
clone size: .
D gene: .
J gene: TRBJ2-5
V gene: TRBV11-1

CDR3 protein: CAWAPPGGRAKNIQYF
CDR3 DNA: TGTGCCTGGGCCCCCCCCGGGGGGAGAGCCAAAAACATTCAGTACTTC
clone size: .
D gene: TRBD2
J gene: TRBJ2-4
V gene: TRBV30

CDR3 protein: CASSLENRDRDFETQYF
CDR3 DNA: TGTGCCAGCAGCTTAGAGAACCGGGACAGGGATTTTGAGACCCAGTACTTC
clone size: once
D gene: TRBD1
J gene: TRBJ2-5
V gene: TRBV7-9

CDR3 protein: CAWGLRWETQYF
CDR3 DNA: TGTGCCTGGGGACTTCGATGGGAGACCCAGTACTTC
clone size: .
D gene: .
J gene: TRBJ2-5
V gene: TRBV30

CDR3 protein: CASSPPPRALTAFF
CDR3 DNA: TGTGCCAGCTCACCACCCCCTAGAGCCCTTACAGCTTTCTTT
clone size: .
D gene: .
J gene: TRBJ1-1
V gene: TRBV18

CDR3 protein: CASTLGYGAEAFF
CDR3 DNA: TGTGCCAGCACCTTAGGGTACGGGGCTGAAGCTTTCTTT
clone size: .
D gene: .
J gene: TRBJ1-1
V gene: TRBV28

CDR3 protein: CASSLTPGLAGVNMRFF
CDR3 DNA: TGTGCCAGCAGCCTTACCCCGGGACTAGCGGGAGTCAATATGCGGTTCTTC
clone size: .
D gene: TRBD2
J gene: TRBJ2-1
V gene: TRBV27

CDR3 protein: CASSLSGQGETDTQYF
CDR3 DNA: TGTGCCAGCAGTTTATCGGGACAGGGAGAGACAGATACGCAGTATTTT
clone size: once
D gene: TRBD1
J gene: TRBJ2-3
V gene: TRBV27

CDR3 protein: CASSQAFLAGGQDTQYF
CDR3 DNA: TGTGCCAGCAGCCAAGCCTTCCTAGCGGGGGGACAAGATACGCAGTATTTT
clone size: .
D gene: TRBD2
J gene: TRBJ2-3
V gene: TRBV4-2

CDR3 protein: CASSLAGGFDEKLFF
CDR3 DNA: TGTGCCAGCAGCTTAGCCGGGGGATTCGATGAAAAACTGTTTTTT
clone size: .
D gene: .
J gene: TRBJ1-4
V gene: TRBV7-8

CDR3 protein: CAISTDPGRGTEAFF
CDR3 DNA: TGTGCCATCAGCACGGACCCCGGGAGGGGCACTGAAGCTTTCTTT
clone size: .
D gene: .
J gene: TRBJ1-1
V gene: TRBV10-3

CDR3 protein: CASSEGLKRTEAFF
CDR3 DNA: TGTGCCAGCAGTGAGGGACTAAAAAGGACTGAAGCTTTCTTT
clone size: .
D gene: .
J gene: TRBJ1-1
V gene: TRBV28

CDR3 protein: CASSLPGGAGFTDTQYF
CDR3 DNA: TGTGCCAGCAGTCTGCCGGGTGGGGCCGGGTTCACAGATACGCAGTATTTT
clone size: .
D gene: .
J gene: TRBJ2-3
V gene: TRBV28

CDR3 protein: CASSEAQLRGYTF
CDR3 DNA: TGTGCCAGCAGTGAAGCGCAATTGAGGGGCTACACCTTC
clone size: few
D gene: .
J gene: TRBJ1-2
V gene: TRBV6-1

CDR3 protein: CASSANRGWVYTF
CDR3 DNA: TGTGCCAGCAGCGCAAACAGGGGCTGGGTCTACACCTTC
clone size: .
D gene: TRBD1
J gene: TRBJ1-2
V gene: TRBV7-6

CDR3 protein: CASSPRDYLTGNEQFF
CDR3 DNA: TGTGCCAGCAGCCCTCGGGACTACCTAACTGGGAATGAGCAGTTCTTC
clone size: .
D gene: TRBD2
J gene: TRBJ2-1
V gene: TRBV7-8

CDR3 protein: CASRDQGTQPQHF
CDR3 DNA: TGTGCCAGCAGAGATCAGGGTACTCAGCCCCAGCATTTT
clone size: .
D gene: .
J gene: TRBJ1-5
V gene: TRBV6-5

CDR3 protein: CASSGPSGTGELFF
CDR3 DNA: TGTGCCAGCAGCGGGCCATCGGGCACCGGGGAGCTGTTTTTT
clone size: .
D gene: .
J gene: TRBJ2-2
V gene: TRBV9

CDR3 protein: CASSSRRETEAFF
CDR3 DNA: TGCGCCAGCAGCTCCCGCAGGGAAACTGAAGCTTTCTTT
clone size: .
D gene: .
J gene: TRBJ1-1
V gene: TRBV5-1

CDR3 protein: CASAKGGGTGELFF
CDR3 DNA: TGCGCCAGCGCAAAGGGCGGGGGCACCGGGGAGCTGTTTTTT
clone size: .
D gene: TRBD2
J gene: TRBJ2-2
V gene: TRBV5-1

CDR3 protein: CAWSRGDNQPQHF
CDR3 DNA: TGTGCCTGGAGTAGGGGCGACAATCAGCCCCAGCATTTT
clone size: few
D gene: .
J gene: TRBJ1-5
V gene: TRBV30